This T cell receptor beta chain came from a study of blood T cell repertoires in COVID-19. Looked up from germline, CDR1 is KGHSH and CDR2 is LQKENI. With V trimmed by 5 bases and J by 0 bases, 4 bases remained unmatched. There are 16 residues in the CDR3. The table came from immunoSEQ multiplex PCR; TCRdb's copy has only in-frame clones and leaves some out. The sample carries roughly 76,000 clones, under 95% recorded once. The sample comprised peripheral blood. This chain joins TRBV18 and TRBJ1-4; 9 bases line up with TRBD1. This TCR derives from a woman in her fifties or sixties with active COVID-19. CDR3 residues: CASSSRQGATNEKLFF. The DNA for the CDR3 is TGTGCCAGCTCATCGAGACAGGGGGCAACTAATGAAAAACTGTTTTTT.